Included here is one TCR beta chain sequence, with context. This CDR3 has 15 residues. Germline trimming cut 5 bases from V and 5 bases from J; bases unmatched to any gene: 8. Germline CDR1 SGHTS, CDR2 YDEGEE. The data derive from a study of blood T cell repertoires in COVID-19. The data were produced by immunoSEQ multiplex PCR, yet TCRdb's version contains in-frame clones alone and is incomplete. Here the sample spans more than 200,000 clones, 80% to 90% being singletons. The sequence came from a young man with active or convalescent COVID-19. Sequences were obtained from peripheral blood. The chain links TRBV5-8 to TRBJ2-2, with TRBD1 identical over 8 bases. The CDR3 DNA follows: TGTGCCAGCAGAACGACAGGGGTAGCAACCGGGGAGCTGTTTTTT. Its translation is CASRTTGVATGELFF. Filled out from reference TRBV5-8 and TRBJ2-2, the complete variable domain reads EAGVTQSPTHLIKTRGQQATLRCSPISGHTSVYWYQQALGLGLQFLLWYDEGEERNRGNFPPRFSGRQFPNYSSELNVNALELEDSALYLCASRTTGVATGELFFGEGSRLTVL.